The following is a T cell receptor (beta chain) sequence with its context. As yet, its antigen is unknown. The record originates from a study of human CD8 memory T cell subsets. Study-wide results and caveats: Chao1 estimates pointed to stem-like memory T cells having more diversity than precursor exhausted T cells did.

Libraries of TCR beta chains were produced by 5' RACE (UMI-labeled). The authors' processing: Every TCR beta library contained from roughly 2,700 to 19,000 functional CDR3 beta clonotypes. TCRdb reprocessed the 5' RACE reads and stores each CDR3 protein as one record, lacking DNA. What appears here as the V and J calls and clone size reflects TCRdb's work, not the paper's. Its listing shows around 4,400 distinct CDR3 sequences. Healthy donors provided the buffy coats that yielded the PBMC. It was negative magnetic separation that enriched the total CD8+ T cells. The sequencing input was CD8+ effector memory T cells (TEM) sorted from PBMCs. Subset given: effector memory CD8 T cells, CCR7- CD45RO+ CD95+. The receptor's source is a human donor in good health.

The CDR3 protein is CASSYSTSSHEQFF. The J gene is TRBJ2-1, the V gene TRBV6-2 or TRBV6-3; absent DNA, TCRdb's TRBD2 call cannot be checked. The germline CDR1 and CDR2 sequences are MNHEY and SVGEGT. The CDR3 length is 14 residues.